Listed below are T cell receptor beta chains from one sample, sequenced in a study of PD-1 blockade in classical Hodgkin lymphoma. The table came from immunoSEQ multiplex PCR; TCRdb's copy has only in-frame clones and leaves some out. The sample comprises some 41,000 clones, over 65% of which are singletons, and 2.5% to 3% rests with the top ten. The source material was peripheral blood mononuclear cells (PBMCs), sampled before the second cycle of nivolumab. These receptors were obtained from a human donor with classical Hodgkin lymphoma. The CDR3 runs from the conserved cysteine through the conserved F or W. The D gene is left open where the match is weak. Not every row has a clone size; where given, it reads once, few, many or a size class.

v_call: TRBV28; d_call: -; clone_size: -; j_call: TRBJ1-3; cdr3_nt: TGTGCCAGCAGTGGGTCCGGGGCGTTTGGAAACACCATATATTTT; cdr3_aa: CASSGSGAFGNTIYF
v_call: TRBV28; d_call: TRBD2; clone_size: -; j_call: TRBJ2-5; cdr3_nt: TGTGCCAGCAGTTTTTTCACCGAGGGACTAGCGAAAGAGACCCAGTACTTC; cdr3_aa: CASSFFTEGLAKETQYF
v_call: TRBV18; d_call: TRBD1; clone_size: medium-sized; j_call: TRBJ1-1; cdr3_nt: TGTGCCAGCTCACTTGGGGACAGGGAGACCACTGAAGCTTTCTTT; cdr3_aa: CASSLGDRETTEAFF
v_call: TRBV9; d_call: -; clone_size: -; j_call: TRBJ2-1; cdr3_nt: TGTGCCAGCAGCCCAAGCGGGACAGTTAACAATGAGCAGTTCTTC; cdr3_aa: CASSPSGTVNNEQFF
v_call: TRBV12-5; d_call: TRBD1; clone_size: -; j_call: TRBJ1-6; cdr3_nt: TGTGCTAGTGGAGAAGGGACAGGGAAATCACCCCTCCACTTT; cdr3_aa: CASGEGTGKSPLHF
v_call: TRBV7-9; d_call: -; clone_size: once; j_call: TRBJ2-3; cdr3_nt: TGTGCCAGCAGCCGAGTAGTTGGGGCAGATACGCAGTATTTT; cdr3_aa: CASSRVVGADTQYF
v_call: TRBV7-8; d_call: TRBD2; clone_size: -; j_call: TRBJ2-1; cdr3_nt: TGTGCCAGCAGCGATCACCTAGAGACCGGGACTAGCAGCTACAATGAGCAGTTCTTC; cdr3_aa: CASSDHLETGTSSYNEQFF
v_call: TRBV13; d_call: TRBD1; clone_size: once; j_call: TRBJ1-2; cdr3_nt: TGTGCCAGCAGCTCCCGACAGGGAGAGAATGGCTACACCTTC; cdr3_aa: CASSSRQGENGYTF
v_call: TRBV29-1; d_call: -; clone_size: -; j_call: TRBJ2-7; cdr3_nt: TGCAGCGCAGAAACCCGGGGGGCGGGCTACGAGCAGTACTTC; cdr3_aa: CSAETRGAGYEQYF
v_call: TRBV18; d_call: TRBD1; clone_size: few; j_call: TRBJ1-1; cdr3_nt: TGTGCCAGTAGCATTGGGACAGGGGCAAACACTGAAGCTTTCTTT; cdr3_aa: CASSIGTGANTEAFF
v_call: TRBV7-9; d_call: -; clone_size: -; j_call: TRBJ2-7; cdr3_nt: TGTGCCAGCAGCTTGGGGCTTCGCGAGCAGTACTTC; cdr3_aa: CASSLGLREQYF
v_call: TRBV14; d_call: -; clone_size: -; j_call: TRBJ2-7; cdr3_nt: TGTGCCAGCAGCCTGGACGATTCCTACGAGCAGTACTTC; cdr3_aa: CASSLDDSYEQYF
v_call: TRBV10-3; d_call: TRBD1; clone_size: few; j_call: TRBJ2-3; cdr3_nt: TGTGCCATCAGAGGGACAGGGGGCGCGGATACGCAGTATTTT; cdr3_aa: CAIRGTGGADTQYF
v_call: TRBV11-2; d_call: -; clone_size: -; j_call: TRBJ2-4; cdr3_nt: TGTGCCAGCAGCTTACAAGACAGTATGAACATTCAGTACTTC; cdr3_aa: CASSLQDSMNIQYF
v_call: TRBV2; d_call: TRBD1; clone_size: few; j_call: TRBJ1-5; cdr3_nt: TGTGCCAGCAAGGACAGGGTGTATGGTCAGCCCCAGCATTTT; cdr3_aa: CASKDRVYGQPQHF
v_call: TRBV7-2; d_call: -; clone_size: -; j_call: TRBJ2-7; cdr3_nt: TGTGCCAGCAGCCAAGGAGCAGGGCAGTACTTC; cdr3_aa: CASSQGAGQYF
v_call: TRBV27; d_call: -; clone_size: -; j_call: TRBJ2-2; cdr3_nt: TGTGCCAGCAGTTTAAAGTTCCCATTGACAGGTTCGAACACCGGGGAGCTGTTTTTT; cdr3_aa: CASSLKFPLTGSNTGELFF
v_call: TRBV6-1; d_call: -; clone_size: few; j_call: TRBJ1-4; cdr3_nt: TGTGCCAGCGTACCCGGGATGTTTGAAAAACTGTTTTTT; cdr3_aa: CASVPGMFEKLFF
v_call: TRBV19; d_call: TRBD2; clone_size: -; j_call: TRBJ2-1; cdr3_nt: TGTGCCAGTAGCCGCGGGGGGGCCAGCGATGAGCAGTTCTTC; cdr3_aa: CASSRGGASDEQFF
v_call: TRBV27; d_call: -; clone_size: medium-sized; j_call: TRBJ1-6; cdr3_nt: TGTGCCAGCAGTTCCCCTGGGGGATTCTCCTATAATTCACCCCTCCACTTT; cdr3_aa: CASSSPGGFSYNSPLHF
v_call: TRBV13; d_call: -; clone_size: -; j_call: TRBJ2-4; cdr3_nt: TGTGCCAGCAGCTTAGCCCAAAACATTCAGTACTTC; cdr3_aa: CASSLAQNIQYF
v_call: TRBV4-1; d_call: -; clone_size: -; j_call: TRBJ2-3; cdr3_nt: TGCGCCAGCAGCCAAATACGGGGAGATACGCAGTATTTT; cdr3_aa: CASSQIRGDTQYF
v_call: TRBV19; d_call: -; clone_size: once; j_call: TRBJ2-1; cdr3_nt: TGTGCCAGTAGTTCAGGGATAAGCAATGAGCAGTTCTTC; cdr3_aa: CASSSGISNEQFF
v_call: TRBV4-2; d_call: TRBD1; clone_size: -; j_call: TRBJ1-2; cdr3_nt: TGTGCCAGCAGCCAAGAACCAGGGGGCTTGGGCTATGGCTACACCTTC; cdr3_aa: CASSQEPGGLGYGYTF
v_call: TRBV30; d_call: -; clone_size: -; j_call: TRBJ2-7; cdr3_nt: TGTGCCTGGAGTACGGGGGACGGCTCCTACGAGCAGTACTTC; cdr3_aa: CAWSTGDGSYEQYF
v_call: TRBV7-9; d_call: TRBD1; clone_size: -; j_call: TRBJ2-1; cdr3_nt: TGTGCCAGCAGCCCATCCAGGACAGGAGCCCATGAGCAGTTCTTC; cdr3_aa: CASSPSRTGAHEQFF
v_call: TRBV28; d_call: -; clone_size: -; j_call: TRBJ1-3; cdr3_nt: TGTGCCAGCGTTCACGAGGGTTCTGGAAACACCATATATTTT; cdr3_aa: CASVHEGSGNTIYF
v_call: TRBV7-2; d_call: TRBD2; clone_size: -; j_call: TRBJ2-5; cdr3_nt: TGTGCCAGCAGCTCTCGGGCCCTAGCGGGAGGGTTGGAGACCCAGTACTTC; cdr3_aa: CASSSRALAGGLETQYF
v_call: TRBV12-5; d_call: TRBD1; clone_size: -; j_call: TRBJ2-5; cdr3_nt: TGTGCTAGTGGTTTCGGACAGGGAGAGACCCAGTACTTC; cdr3_aa: CASGFGQGETQYF
v_call: TRBV7-9; d_call: -; clone_size: -; j_call: TRBJ1-2; cdr3_nt: TGTGCCAGCAGCTTAGCCCTCGACCGGCAGGAGAGCTACACCTTC; cdr3_aa: CASSLALDRQESYTF
v_call: TRBV10-3; d_call: TRBD1; clone_size: -; j_call: TRBJ2-7; cdr3_nt: TGTGCCAGCAGTCCGGCCCCGGACAGGTACTACGAGCAGTACTTC; cdr3_aa: CASSPAPDRYYEQYF
v_call: TRBV7-9; d_call: -; clone_size: -; j_call: TRBJ2-3; cdr3_nt: TGTGCCAGCAGCGTCCTAGATACGCAGTATTTT; cdr3_aa: CASSVLDTQYF
v_call: TRBV11-1; d_call: -; clone_size: -; j_call: TRBJ2-7; cdr3_nt: TGTGCCAGCAGCTTAGAAATGGGACACCTATACGAGCAGTACTTC; cdr3_aa: CASSLEMGHLYEQYF
v_call: TRBV10-3; d_call: TRBD1; clone_size: -; j_call: TRBJ2-3; cdr3_nt: TGTGCCACCCAACCGGGACAGGGACAAGATACGCAGTATTTT; cdr3_aa: CATQPGQGQDTQYF
v_call: TRBV4-3; d_call: TRBD2; clone_size: once; j_call: TRBJ2-7; cdr3_nt: TGCGCCAGCAGCCCAGAGATTAGCGGGTCCGAGCAGTACTTC; cdr3_aa: CASSPEISGSEQYF
v_call: TRBV6-1; d_call: -; clone_size: -; j_call: TRBJ2-7; cdr3_nt: TGTGCCACCCGGGGAACAGTTGGATTGGATGAGCAGTACTTC; cdr3_aa: CATRGTVGLDEQYF
v_call: TRBV30; d_call: -; clone_size: -; j_call: TRBJ1-1; cdr3_nt: TGTGCCTGGAGTGTCGGATCCTGGGGCACTGAAGCTTTCTTT; cdr3_aa: CAWSVGSWGTEAFF
v_call: TRBV9; d_call: TRBD1; clone_size: few; j_call: TRBJ2-7; cdr3_nt: TGTGCCAGCAGCGCGGACAGGGGTTTCGCCGAGCAGTACTTC; cdr3_aa: CASSADRGFAEQYF
v_call: TRBV9; d_call: TRBD1; clone_size: once; j_call: TRBJ1-3; cdr3_nt: TGTGCCAGCAGCGGCCCTCCGGGACAGGGGCGAAACACCATATATTTT; cdr3_aa: CASSGPPGQGRNTIYF
v_call: TRBV27; d_call: -; clone_size: -; j_call: TRBJ1-2; cdr3_nt: TGTGCCAGCAGTCCAGGGGCTAACTATGGCTACACCTTC; cdr3_aa: CASSPGANYGYTF